This entry lists 5 T cell receptor beta chains sequenced from one sample in a study of OX40 agonist ivuxolimab in advanced cancers. Clones were read by immunoSEQ multiplex PCR, and TCRdb kept only the in-frame ones, dropping some. The table shows 55,000 or so clones, with roughly 87% occurring only once. The starting material was CD4+ or CD8+ T cells sorted from blood, obtained in a trial of the OX40 agonist ivuxolimab. The receptors originated from an adult with an advanced solid tumor such as melanoma, head and neck, liver or kidney cancer.

The J gene is TRBJ2-7, the V gene TRBV7-6; 8 positions agree with TRBD1. The germline gives CDR1 SGHVS, CDR2 FNYEAQ. The V segment lost 3 bases and the J segment 4 bases; nucleotides outside the gene matches: 5. The CDR3 sequence is 14 residues long. CDR3 DNA: TGTGCCAGCAGCTTGGGGCAGGGGGCGTACGAGCAGTACTTC. Amino acid sequence: CASSLGQGAYEQYF.

The chain carries TRBV27 and TRBJ2-3, with a weak D call TRBD2 (7 bases). The germline V gene encodes CDR1 MNHEY and CDR2 SMNVEV (reference sequence). V was trimmed by 6 bases and J by 6 bases, leaving 16 bases between them. The CDR3 sequence is 14 residues long. The DNA of the CDR3 is TGTGCCAGCAGACTGGGGGGGGCCGGGGATACGCAGTATTTT. Translated: CASRLGGAGDTQYF.

CDR3 sequence reads: CASSLGPDLGGNQPQHF. The CDR3 DNA sequence: TGTGCCAGCAGTTTAGGTCCGGACCTGGGGGGCAATCAGCCCCAGCATTTT. The V and J genes are TRBV28 and TRBJ1-5, with D possibly matching TRBD1 (5 bases). Germline-derived CDR1 and CDR2 are MDHEN and SYDVKM. Trimming pared 2 bases from V and 2 bases from J, leaving 16 bases between. The CDR3 has 17 amino acids.

V is TRBV7-9 and J is TRBJ1-5, with no clear D. The germline V gene encodes CDR1 SEHNR and CDR2 FQNEAQ (reference sequence). The CDR3 loop spans 13 amino acids. Trimming took off 2 bases at V and 7 bases at J, with 9 bases between the two ends. CDR3 bases: TGTGCCAGCAGCTTATCGGTCCGGCAGCCCCAGCATTTT. It is translated as CASSLSVRQPQHF.

Note on this clone: An end of the junction differs from the germline gene, which may be a read error. V is TRBV6-6 and J is TRBJ2-7, with D tentatively TRBD1 or TRBD2 (5 bases each). The length of the CDR3 is 14 residues. Per germline, CDR1 MNHNY and CDR2 SVGAGI (reference sequence). The CDR3 region has the DNA TGTGCCAGCAGTGACTCGGGACGAGACTACGAGCAGTACTTC. It yields the protein CASSDSGRDYEQYF.